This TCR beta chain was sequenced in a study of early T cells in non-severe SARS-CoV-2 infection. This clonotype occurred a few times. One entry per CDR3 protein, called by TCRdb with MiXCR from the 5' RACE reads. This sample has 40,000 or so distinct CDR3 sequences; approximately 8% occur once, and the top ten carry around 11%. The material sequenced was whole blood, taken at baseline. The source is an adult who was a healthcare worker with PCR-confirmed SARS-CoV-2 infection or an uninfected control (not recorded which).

The CDR3 bases are TGTGCCAGCAGTCTTCGGTCCGACGGGGTTGAGACCCAGTACTTC. Protein product: CASSLRSDGVETQYF. V gene TRBV28 combines with J gene TRBJ2-5, with D perhaps TRBD2 (5 bases). V was pared by 5 bases and J by 5 bases, with 18 bases between. There are 15 residues in the CDR3. Germline loops: CDR1 MDHEN, CDR2 SYDVKM.